The source of this TCR beta chain is a study of blood T cell repertoires in COVID-19. About the study: The origin of the acute and convalescent COVID-19 samples was the United States, Italy and Spain. PBMCs, B-cell-depleted T cells, or T cells were the source of the cDNA or gDNA that made up the material.

Germline values: CDR1 SGHRS, CDR2 YFSETQ. The CDR3 length is 14 residues. Trimming shortened V by 6 bases and J by 4 bases, and 16 bases separated the two germline ends. Study processing details: Amplifying reference gene primers gave estimates of nucleated cell counts. Profiled with immunoSEQ multiplex PCR; TCRdb holds only in-frame clones, not every one. The D gene and trimming were derived from the DNA, and the V and J assignments and clone size from that table. The table shows roughly 110,000 clones, with about 89% occurring only once. The receptor comes from a middle-aged man with acute or convalescent COVID-19. Sequencing used peripheral blood. The V gene is TRBV5-1, the J gene TRBJ1-2; D perhaps matches TRBD1 (6 bases). The CDR3 bases are TGCGCCAGCAAGGAGCTCAGAGGGGGCTATGGCTACACCTTC. Its translation is CASKELRGGYGYTF.